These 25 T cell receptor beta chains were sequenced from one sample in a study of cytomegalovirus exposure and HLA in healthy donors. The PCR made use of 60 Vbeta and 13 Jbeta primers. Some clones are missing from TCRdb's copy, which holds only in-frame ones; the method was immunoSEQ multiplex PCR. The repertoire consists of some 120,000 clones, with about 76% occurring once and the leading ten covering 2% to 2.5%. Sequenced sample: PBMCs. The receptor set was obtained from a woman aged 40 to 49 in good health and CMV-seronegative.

The CDR3 DNA reads as TGTGCCAGCAGCCGGAGGGAGAGCTCCTACAATGAGCAGTTCTTC. It is translated as CASSRRESSYNEQFF. V is TRBV7-9 and J is TRBJ2-1; possibly TRBD2 for D (6 bases). This CDR3 has 15 amino acids. Germline CDR1 is SEHNR and CDR2 is FQNEAQ (reference sequence). V shed 5 bases and J shed 0 bases, with 11 bases lying between them.

The CDR3 here is CASSLVGDSAFSGNTIYF. In DNA, the CDR3 is TGTGCCAGCAGCTTAGTAGGAGACAGCGCTTTCTCTGGAAACACCATATATTTT. The chain combines TRBV7-9 with TRBJ1-3; D is possibly TRBD1 (5 bases). With 1 base removed from V and 0 bases from J, the gap between germline ends came to 16 bases. The CDR3 spans 18 residues. Germline V gene data show CDR1 as SEHNR and CDR2 as FQNEAQ (reference sequence).

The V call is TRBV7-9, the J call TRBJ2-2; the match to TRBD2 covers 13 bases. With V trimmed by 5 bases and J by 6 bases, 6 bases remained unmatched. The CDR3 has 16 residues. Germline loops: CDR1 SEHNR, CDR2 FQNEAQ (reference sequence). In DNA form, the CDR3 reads TGTGCCAGCAGCAAGGGGACTAGCGGGGATTCCGGGGAGCTGTTTTTT. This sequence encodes CASSKGTSGDSGELFF.

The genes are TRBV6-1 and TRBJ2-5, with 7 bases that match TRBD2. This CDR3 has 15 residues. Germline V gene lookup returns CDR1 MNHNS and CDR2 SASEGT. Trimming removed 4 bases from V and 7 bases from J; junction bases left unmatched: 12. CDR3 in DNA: TGTGCCAGCAGTGGCGGACTAGTGGGGGTGGTGACCCAGTACTTC. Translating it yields CASSGGLVGVVTQYF.

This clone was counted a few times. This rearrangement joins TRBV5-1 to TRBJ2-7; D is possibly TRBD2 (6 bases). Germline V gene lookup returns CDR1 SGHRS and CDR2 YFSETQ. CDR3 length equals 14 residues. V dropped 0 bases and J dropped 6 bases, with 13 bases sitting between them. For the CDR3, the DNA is TGCGCCAGCAGCTTGGAGACTAGTGTGCGCGAGCAGTACTTC. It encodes CASSLETSVREQYF.

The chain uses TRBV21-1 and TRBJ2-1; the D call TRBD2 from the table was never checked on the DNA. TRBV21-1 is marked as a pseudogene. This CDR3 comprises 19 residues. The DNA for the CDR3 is TGTGCCAGCAGCAAAGCCCAGGCTAGCGGGGGGGCCACGGTGGATGAGCAGTTCTTC. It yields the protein CASSKAQASGGATVDEQFF.

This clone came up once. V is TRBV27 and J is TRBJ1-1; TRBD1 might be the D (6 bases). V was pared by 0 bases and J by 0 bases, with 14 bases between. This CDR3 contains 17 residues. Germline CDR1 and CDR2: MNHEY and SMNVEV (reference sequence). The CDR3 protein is CASSLSIGGAMNTEAFF. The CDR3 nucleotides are TGTGCCAGCAGTTTATCCATTGGGGGGGCGATGAACACTGAAGCTTTCTTT.

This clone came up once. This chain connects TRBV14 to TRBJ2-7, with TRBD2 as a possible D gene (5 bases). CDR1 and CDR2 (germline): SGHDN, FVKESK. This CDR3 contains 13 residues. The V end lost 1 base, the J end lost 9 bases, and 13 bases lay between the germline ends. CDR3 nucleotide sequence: TGTGCCAGCAGCCAAGGAAGCAGCGGCTGGCAGTACTTC. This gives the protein CASSQGSSGWQYF.

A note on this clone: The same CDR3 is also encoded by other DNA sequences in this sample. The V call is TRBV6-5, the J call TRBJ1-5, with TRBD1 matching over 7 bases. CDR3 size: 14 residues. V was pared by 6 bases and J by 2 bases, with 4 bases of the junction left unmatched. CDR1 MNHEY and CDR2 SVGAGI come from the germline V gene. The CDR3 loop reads CASSLGQGNQPQHF. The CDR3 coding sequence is TGTGCCAGCAGCCTCGGACAGGGCAATCAGCCCCAGCATTTT.

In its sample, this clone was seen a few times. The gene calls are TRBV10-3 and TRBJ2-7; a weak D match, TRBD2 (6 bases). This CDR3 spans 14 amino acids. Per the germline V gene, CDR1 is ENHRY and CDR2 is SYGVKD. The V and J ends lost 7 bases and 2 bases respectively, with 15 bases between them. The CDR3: CAIKKSGGTYEQYF. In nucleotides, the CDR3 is TGTGCCATCAAAAAAAGCGGAGGGACCTACGAGCAGTACTTC.

CDR3 loop: CASSPLLGVNTEAFF. Here the CDR3 DNA reads TGTGCCAGCAGTCCCCTGTTGGGAGTGAACACTGAAGCTTTCTTT. This sequence joins TRBV28 and TRBJ1-1; D gene ambiguous. The CDR3 is made up of 15 amino acids. Germline V lookup: CDR1 MDHEN, CDR2 SYDVKM. The V gene lost 5 bases and the J gene lost 0 bases, with 13 bases spanning the gap.

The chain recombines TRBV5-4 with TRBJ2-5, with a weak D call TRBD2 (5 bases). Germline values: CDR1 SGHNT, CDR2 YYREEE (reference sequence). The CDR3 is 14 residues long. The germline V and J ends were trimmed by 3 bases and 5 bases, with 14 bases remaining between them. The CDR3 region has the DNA TGTGCCAGCAGCTCCCCCTCTGGCGGGGAGACCCAGTACTTC. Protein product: CASSSPSGGETQYF.

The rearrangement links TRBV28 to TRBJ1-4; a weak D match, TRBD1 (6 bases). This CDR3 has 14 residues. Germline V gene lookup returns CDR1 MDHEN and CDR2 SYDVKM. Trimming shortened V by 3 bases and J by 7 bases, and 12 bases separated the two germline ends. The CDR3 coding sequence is TGTGCCAGCAGTTTTCGGGGGGCTGGTGAAAAACTGTTTTTT. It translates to CASSFRGAGEKLFF.

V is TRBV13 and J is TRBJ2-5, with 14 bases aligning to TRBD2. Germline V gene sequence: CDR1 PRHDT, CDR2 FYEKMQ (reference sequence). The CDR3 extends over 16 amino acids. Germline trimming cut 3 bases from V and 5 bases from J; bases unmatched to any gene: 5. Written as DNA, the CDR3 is TGTGCCAGCAGCTTGACTAGCGGGGGGGCTCGTGAGACCCAGTACTTC. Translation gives CASSLTSGGARETQYF.

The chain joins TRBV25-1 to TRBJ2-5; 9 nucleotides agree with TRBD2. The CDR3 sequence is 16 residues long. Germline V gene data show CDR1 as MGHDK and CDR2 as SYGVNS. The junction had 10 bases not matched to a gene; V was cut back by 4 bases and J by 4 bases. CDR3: CASSANPGLASETQYF. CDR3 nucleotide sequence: TGTGCCAGCAGTGCCAACCCGGGACTAGCTTCAGAGACCCAGTACTTC.

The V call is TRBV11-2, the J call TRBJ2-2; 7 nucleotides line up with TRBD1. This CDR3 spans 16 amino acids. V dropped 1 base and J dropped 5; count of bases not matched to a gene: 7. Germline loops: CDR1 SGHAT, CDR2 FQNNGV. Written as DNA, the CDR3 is TGTGCCAGCAGCTTAGGAGACAGGGTAGGGACCGGGGAGCTGTTTTTT. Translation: CASSLGDRVGTGELFF.

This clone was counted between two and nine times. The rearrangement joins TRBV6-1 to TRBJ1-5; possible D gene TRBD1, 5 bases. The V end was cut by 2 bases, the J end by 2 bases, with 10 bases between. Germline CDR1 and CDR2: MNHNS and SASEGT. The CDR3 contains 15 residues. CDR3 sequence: CASSEQGWGNQPQHF. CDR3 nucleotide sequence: TGTGCCAGCAGTGAACAGGGATGGGGCAATCAGCCCCAGCATTTT.

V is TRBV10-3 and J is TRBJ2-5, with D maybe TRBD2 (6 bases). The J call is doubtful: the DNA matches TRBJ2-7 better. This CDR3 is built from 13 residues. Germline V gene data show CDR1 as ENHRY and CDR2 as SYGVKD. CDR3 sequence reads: CAIRGSGSYEQYF. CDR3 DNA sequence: TGTGCCATCAGGGGTAGCGGCTCCTACGAGCAGTACTTC.

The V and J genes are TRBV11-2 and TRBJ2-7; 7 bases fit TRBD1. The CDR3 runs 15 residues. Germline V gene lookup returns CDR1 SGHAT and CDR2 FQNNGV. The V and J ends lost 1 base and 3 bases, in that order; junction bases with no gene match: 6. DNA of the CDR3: TGTGCCAGCAGCTTAGGACAGGGCGGAATCTACGAGCAGTACTTC. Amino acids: CASSLGQGGIYEQYF. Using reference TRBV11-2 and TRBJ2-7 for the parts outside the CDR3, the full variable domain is EAGVAQSPRYKIIEKRQSVAFWCNPISGHATLYWYQQILGQGPKLLIQFQNNGVVDDSQLPKDRFSAERLKGVDSTLKIQPAKLEDSAVYLCASSLGQGGIYEQYFGPGTRLTVT.

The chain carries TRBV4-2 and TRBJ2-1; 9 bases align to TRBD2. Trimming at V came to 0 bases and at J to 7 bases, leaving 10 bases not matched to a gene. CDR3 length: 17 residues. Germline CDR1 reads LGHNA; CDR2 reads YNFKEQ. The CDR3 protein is CASSQEGGGRASNEQFF. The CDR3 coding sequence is TGTGCCAGCAGCCAAGAAGGGGGCGGGAGGGCCTCGAATGAGCAGTTCTTC.

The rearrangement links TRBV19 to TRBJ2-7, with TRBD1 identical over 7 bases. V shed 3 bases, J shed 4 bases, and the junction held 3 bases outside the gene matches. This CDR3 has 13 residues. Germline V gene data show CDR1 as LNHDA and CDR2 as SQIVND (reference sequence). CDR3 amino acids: CASSMAGGYEQYF. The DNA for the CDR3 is TGTGCCAGTAGTATGGCAGGGGGTTACGAGCAGTACTTC.

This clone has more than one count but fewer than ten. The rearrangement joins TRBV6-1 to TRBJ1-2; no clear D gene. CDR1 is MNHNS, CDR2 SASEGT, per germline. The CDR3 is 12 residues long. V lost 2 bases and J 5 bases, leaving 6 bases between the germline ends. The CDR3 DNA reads TGTGCCAGCAGTGAACTCAGATATGGCTACACCTTC. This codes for CASSELRYGYTF.

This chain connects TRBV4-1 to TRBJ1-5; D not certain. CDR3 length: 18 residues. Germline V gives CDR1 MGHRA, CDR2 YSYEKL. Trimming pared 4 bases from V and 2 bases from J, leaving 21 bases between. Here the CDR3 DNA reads TGCGCCAGCAGCCCGAGGAAGACTGCCCTGGCTGGCAATCAGCCCCAGCATTTT. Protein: CASSPRKTALAGNQPQHF.

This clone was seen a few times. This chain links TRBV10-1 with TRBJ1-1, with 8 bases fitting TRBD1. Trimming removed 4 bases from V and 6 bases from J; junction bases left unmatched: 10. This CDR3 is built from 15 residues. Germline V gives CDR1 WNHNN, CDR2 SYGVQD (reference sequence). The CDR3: CASSGRTGSNSEAFF. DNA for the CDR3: TGCGCCAGCAGTGGAAGGACAGGGTCGAATTCTGAAGCTTTCTTT.

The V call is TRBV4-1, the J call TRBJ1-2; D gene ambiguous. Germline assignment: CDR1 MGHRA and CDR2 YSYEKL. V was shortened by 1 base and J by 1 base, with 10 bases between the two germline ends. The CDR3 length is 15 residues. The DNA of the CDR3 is TGCGCCAGCAGCCAAGGTGATCCGGTTAACTATGGCTACACCTTC. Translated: CASSQGDPVNYGYTF.